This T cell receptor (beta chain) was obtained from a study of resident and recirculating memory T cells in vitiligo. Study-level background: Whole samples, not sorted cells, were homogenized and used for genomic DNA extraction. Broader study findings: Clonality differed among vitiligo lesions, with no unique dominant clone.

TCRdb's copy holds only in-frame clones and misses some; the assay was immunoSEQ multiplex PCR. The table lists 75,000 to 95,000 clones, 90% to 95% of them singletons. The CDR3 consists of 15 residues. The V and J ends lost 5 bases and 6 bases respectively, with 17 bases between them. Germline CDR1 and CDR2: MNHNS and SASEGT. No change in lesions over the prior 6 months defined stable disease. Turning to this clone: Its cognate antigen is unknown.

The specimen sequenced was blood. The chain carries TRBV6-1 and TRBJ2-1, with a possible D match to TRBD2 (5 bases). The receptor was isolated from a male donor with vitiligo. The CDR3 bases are TGTGCCAGCAGTCTCCTAGCCCTTGGCCCCAATGAGCAGTTCTTC. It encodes CASSLLALGPNEQFF.